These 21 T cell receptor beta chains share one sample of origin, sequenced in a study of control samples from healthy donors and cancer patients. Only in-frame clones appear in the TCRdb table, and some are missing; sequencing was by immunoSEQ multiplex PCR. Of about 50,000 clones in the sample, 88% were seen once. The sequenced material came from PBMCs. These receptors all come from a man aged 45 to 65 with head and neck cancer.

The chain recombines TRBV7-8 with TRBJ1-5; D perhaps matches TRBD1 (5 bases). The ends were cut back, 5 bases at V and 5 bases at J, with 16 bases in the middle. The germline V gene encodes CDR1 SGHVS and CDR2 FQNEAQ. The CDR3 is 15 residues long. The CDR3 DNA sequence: TGTGCCAGCAGCCAAACCGGGACCACCGATCAGCCCCAGCATTTT. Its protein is CASSQTGTTDQPQHF.

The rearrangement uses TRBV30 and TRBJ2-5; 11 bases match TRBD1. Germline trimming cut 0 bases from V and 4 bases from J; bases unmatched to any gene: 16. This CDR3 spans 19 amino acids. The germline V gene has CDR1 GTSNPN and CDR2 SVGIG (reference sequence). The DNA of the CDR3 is TGTGCCTGGAGTGTCCGGACAGGGGGCACTTATGGCCCGAGAGAGACCCAGTACTTC. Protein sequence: CAWSVRTGGTYGPRETQYF.

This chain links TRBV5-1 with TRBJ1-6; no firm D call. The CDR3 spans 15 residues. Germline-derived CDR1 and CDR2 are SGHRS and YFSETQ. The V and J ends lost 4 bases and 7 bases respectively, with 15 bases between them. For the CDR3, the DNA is TGCGCCAGCAGCCCGACCGGGAGCCCGAATTCACCCCTCCACTTT. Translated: CASSPTGSPNSPLHF.

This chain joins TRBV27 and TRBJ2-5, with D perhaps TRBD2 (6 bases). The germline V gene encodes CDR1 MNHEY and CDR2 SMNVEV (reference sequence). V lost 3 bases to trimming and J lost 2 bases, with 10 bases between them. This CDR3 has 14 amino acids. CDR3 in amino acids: CASSFGTAQETQYF. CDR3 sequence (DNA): TGTGCCAGCAGTTTTGGGACTGCTCAAGAGACCCAGTACTTC.

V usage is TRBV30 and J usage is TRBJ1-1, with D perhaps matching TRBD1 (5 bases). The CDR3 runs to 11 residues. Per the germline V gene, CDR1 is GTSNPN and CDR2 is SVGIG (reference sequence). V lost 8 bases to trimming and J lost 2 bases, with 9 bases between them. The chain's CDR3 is CAGGGNTEAFF. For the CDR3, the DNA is TGTGCCGGGGGAGGCAACACTGAAGCTTTCTTT.

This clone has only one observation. The CDR3 coding sequence is TGTGCCAGTAAGGGGACCGGGCGGGGGCAAGAGACCCAGTACTTC. This translates into CASKGTGRGQETQYF. The chain combines TRBV19 with TRBJ2-5; TRBD2 aligns across 7 bases. Germline V gene data show CDR1 as LNHDA and CDR2 as SQIVND (reference sequence). V was pared by 7 bases and J by 2 bases, with 10 bases of the junction left unmatched. The CDR3 sequence is 15 residues long.

For the CDR3, the DNA is TGTGCCAGCAGTTACAAGGCAGTTAACTATGGCTACACCTTC. Amino acids: CASSYKAVNYGYTF. The chain employs TRBV6-5 and TRBJ1-2, with D unclear. This CDR3 has 14 residues. V was trimmed by 2 bases and J by 1 base, leaving 8 bases between them. Germline CDR1 is MNHEY and CDR2 is SVGAGI.

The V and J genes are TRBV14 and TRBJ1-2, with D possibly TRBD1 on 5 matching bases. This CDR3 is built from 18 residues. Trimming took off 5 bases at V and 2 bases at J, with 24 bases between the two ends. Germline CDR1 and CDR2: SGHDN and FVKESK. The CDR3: CASSSTVWGRMDNYGYTF. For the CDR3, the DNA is TGTGCCAGCAGCTCCACAGTCTGGGGCAGGATGGACAACTATGGCTACACCTTC.

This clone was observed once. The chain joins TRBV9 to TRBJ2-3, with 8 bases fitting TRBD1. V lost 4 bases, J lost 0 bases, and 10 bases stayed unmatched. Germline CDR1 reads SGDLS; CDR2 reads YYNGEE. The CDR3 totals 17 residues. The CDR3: CASSPEMGQVSTDTQYF. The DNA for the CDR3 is TGTGCCAGCAGCCCCGAAATGGGACAGGTTAGCACAGATACGCAGTATTTT.

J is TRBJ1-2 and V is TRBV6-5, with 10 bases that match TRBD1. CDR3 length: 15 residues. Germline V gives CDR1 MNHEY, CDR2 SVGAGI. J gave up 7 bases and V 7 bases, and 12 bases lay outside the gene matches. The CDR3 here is CASTPSGQGLGGYTF. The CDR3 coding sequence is TGTGCCAGCACCCCATCGGGACAGGGGCTTGGTGGCTACACCTTC.

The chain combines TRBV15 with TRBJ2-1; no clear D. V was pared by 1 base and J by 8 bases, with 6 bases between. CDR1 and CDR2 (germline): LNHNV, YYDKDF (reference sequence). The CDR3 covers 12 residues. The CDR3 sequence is CATSRGLDEQFF. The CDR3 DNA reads TGTGCCACCAGCAGAGGACTCGATGAGCAGTTCTTC.

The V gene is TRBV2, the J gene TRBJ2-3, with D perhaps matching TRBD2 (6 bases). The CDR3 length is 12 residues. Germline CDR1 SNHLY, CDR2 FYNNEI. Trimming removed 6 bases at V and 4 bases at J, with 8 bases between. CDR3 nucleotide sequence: TGTGCCAGCAGCGGGAGCGCAGATACGCAGTATTTT. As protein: CASSGSADTQYF.

In DNA, the CDR3 is TGTGCCAGCAGCTATGTATCAGGGGCCTATAGCAATCAGCCCCAGCATTTT. Amino acids: CASSYVSGAYSNQPQHF. This chain joins TRBV7-2 and TRBJ1-5; perhaps TRBD1 as D (6 bases). Looked up from germline, CDR1 is SGHTA and CDR2 is FQGNSA. The CDR3 consists of 17 residues. V gave up 4 bases and J gave up 0 bases, with 16 bases separating them.

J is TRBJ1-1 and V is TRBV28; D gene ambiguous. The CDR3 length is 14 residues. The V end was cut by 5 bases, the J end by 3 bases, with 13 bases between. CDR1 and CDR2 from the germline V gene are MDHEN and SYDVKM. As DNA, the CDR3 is TGTGCCAGCAGTCCTTCGATATCGGACACTGAAGCTTTCTTT. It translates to CASSPSISDTEAFF.

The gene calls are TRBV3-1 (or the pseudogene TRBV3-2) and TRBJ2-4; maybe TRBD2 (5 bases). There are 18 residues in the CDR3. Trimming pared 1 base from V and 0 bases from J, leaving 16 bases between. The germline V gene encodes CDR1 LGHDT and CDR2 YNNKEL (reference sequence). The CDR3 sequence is CASSQAASSYLAKNIQYF. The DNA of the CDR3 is TGTGCCAGCAGCCAAGCGGCTAGCAGTTACCTAGCCAAAAACATTCAGTACTTC.

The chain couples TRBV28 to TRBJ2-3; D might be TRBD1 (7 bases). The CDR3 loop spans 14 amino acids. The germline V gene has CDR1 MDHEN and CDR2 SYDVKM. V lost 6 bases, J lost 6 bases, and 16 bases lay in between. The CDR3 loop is CASRRGQEGDTQYF. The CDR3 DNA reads TGTGCCAGCAGACGCGGACAGGAGGGGGATACGCAGTATTTT.

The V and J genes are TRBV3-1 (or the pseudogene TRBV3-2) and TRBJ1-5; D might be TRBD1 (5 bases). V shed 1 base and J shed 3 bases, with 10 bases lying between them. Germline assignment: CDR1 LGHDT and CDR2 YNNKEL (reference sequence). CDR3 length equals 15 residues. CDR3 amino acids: CASSQGRQSNQPQHF. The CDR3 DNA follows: TGTGCCAGCAGCCAAGGGAGACAGTCCAATCAGCCCCAGCATTTT.

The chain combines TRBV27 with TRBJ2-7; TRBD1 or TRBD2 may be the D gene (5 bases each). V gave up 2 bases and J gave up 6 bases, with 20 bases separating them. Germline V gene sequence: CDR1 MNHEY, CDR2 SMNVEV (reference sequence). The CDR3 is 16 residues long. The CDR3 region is CASSLLSGQGLGEQYF. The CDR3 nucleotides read TGTGCCAGCAGTTTACTCTCGGGGCAGGGTCTTGGCGAGCAGTACTTC.

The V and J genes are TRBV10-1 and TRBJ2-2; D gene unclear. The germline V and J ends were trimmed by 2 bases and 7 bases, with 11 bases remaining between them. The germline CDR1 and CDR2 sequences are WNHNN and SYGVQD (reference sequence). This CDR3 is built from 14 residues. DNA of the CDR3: TGCGCCAGCAGTGAGGGTAGCCGGGTCGGGGAGCTGTTTTTT. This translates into CASSEGSRVGELFF.

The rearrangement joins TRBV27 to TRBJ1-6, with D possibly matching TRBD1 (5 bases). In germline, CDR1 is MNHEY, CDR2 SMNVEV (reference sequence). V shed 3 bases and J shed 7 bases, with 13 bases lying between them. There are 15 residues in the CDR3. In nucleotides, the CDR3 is TGTGCCAGCAGTTTTGGGGGGTTTTCAAATTCACCCCTCCACTTT. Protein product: CASSFGGFSNSPLHF.

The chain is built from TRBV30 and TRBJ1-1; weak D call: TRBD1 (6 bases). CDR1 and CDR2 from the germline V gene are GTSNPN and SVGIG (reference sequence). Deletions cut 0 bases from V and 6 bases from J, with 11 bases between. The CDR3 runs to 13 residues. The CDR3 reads CAWSVLRGAEAFF. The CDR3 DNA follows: TGTGCCTGGAGTGTACTCAGGGGCGCTGAAGCTTTCTTT.